This TCR beta chain was found in a study of blood T cell repertoires in COVID-19 (TCRdb year 2020). For the study in its entirety: Collaborator samples came from the United States, Italy and Spain and covered acute and convalescent phases of COVID-19. The material from the prospective study consisted of cDNA or gDNA derived from T cells, B-cell-depleted T cells, or PBMCs. The dataset comprised deeply sampled blood TCRbeta repertoires from subjects exposed to, actively infected with, or recovered from COVID-19. The repertoires were released in a freely available public database meant as a resource for research on the immune response to SARS-CoV-2. Samples came from the ongoing ImmuneRACE study (first 160 participants) plus 1,254 subjects from 6 global collaborators. A de-identified subject ID, COVID-19 status, age in years and sex were almost always included in the sample metadata. Where available, HLA class I and class II types were taken from metadata supplied by the sample provider and were not determined by assay-based typing.

The CDR3 goes from the cysteine to the phenylalanine over 15 residues. Solely the CDR3 DNA is kept, with 45 bases framed from the first base. The germline V gene (reference sequence) provides CDR1 LGHDT and CDR2 YNNKEL. After removal of 1 base from V and 5 bases from J, the junction retains 3 bases not matched to a gene. The investigation overall reported the following: The amount of clinical and demographic metadata varied by source and participant and was provided uncurated.

Collaborating institutions collected whole blood in K2EDTA tubes following their own protocols. For TCRbeta analysis, collaborators shipped samples as frozen whole blood, isolated PBMCs, or DNA extracted from either of those sample types. As regards this clone: Its antigen is still unknown. Base qualities were left out, and no much larger clone turns up one base away.

TCRbeta CDR3 regions were amplified from genomic DNA by means of the immunoSEQ Assay, a bias-controlled multiplex PCR. Under the source paper's analysis protocol: Nucleated cell counts per sample were estimated from amplification of reference gene primers within the assay. To quantify the absolute abundance of each unique TCRbeta CDR3 rearrangement, sequence reads were collapsed and filtered. For each sample, productive Simpson clonality was calculated by taking the square root of Simpson's diversity index across productive rearrangements. TCRdb mirrors the immuneACCESS table, restricted to in-frame sequences. Some clones are absent from its copies; in checked studies, under half trace to an unresolved V gene, and the reason for the others is unknown. V and J calls and clone size are copied from that table; D and trimming were computed from the DNA. The sample table records 55,000 to 80,000 clones; 70% to 85% of these occur just once. Of the sample, over 15% is held by the ten largest clones.

This clonotype originated in a man aged 55 to 69 with acute or convalescent COVID-19. What was sequenced was peripheral blood. Recombination connected TRBV3-1 (or the pseudogene TRBV3-2) to TRBJ2-5; 11 bases in between match TRBD2. The DNA sequence is as follows: TGTGCCAGCAGCCAAGCTAGCGGGAGGATGGAGACCCAGTACTTC. Its amino acids are CASSQASGRMETQYF.